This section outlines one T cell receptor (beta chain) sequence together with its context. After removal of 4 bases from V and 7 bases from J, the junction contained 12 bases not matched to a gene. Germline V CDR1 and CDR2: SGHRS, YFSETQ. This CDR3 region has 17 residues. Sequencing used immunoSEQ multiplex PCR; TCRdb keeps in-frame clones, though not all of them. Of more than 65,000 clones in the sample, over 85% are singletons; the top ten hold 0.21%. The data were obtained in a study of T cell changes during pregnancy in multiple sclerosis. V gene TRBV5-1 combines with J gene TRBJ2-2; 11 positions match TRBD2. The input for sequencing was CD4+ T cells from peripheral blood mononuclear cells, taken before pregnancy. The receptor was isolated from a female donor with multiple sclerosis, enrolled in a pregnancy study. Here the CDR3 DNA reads TGCGCCAGCAGCGTGGGAAATAGCGGGGGGGCCTTCGGGGAGCTGTTTTTT. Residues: CASSVGNSGGAFGELFF. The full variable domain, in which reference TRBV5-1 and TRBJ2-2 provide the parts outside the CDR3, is KAGVTQTPRYLIKTRGQQVTLSCSPISGHRSVSWYQQTPGQGLQFLFEYFSETQRNKGNFPGRFSGRQFSNSRSEMNVSTLELGDSALYLCASSVGNSGGAFGELFFGEGSRLTVL.